This section outlines one T cell receptor (beta chain) sequence together with its context. What antigen it recognizes has not been identified. Base qualities are not provided; no much larger clone lies one nucleotide away. These data are taken from a study of CD8+ T cells in alopecia areata (dated by TCRdb to 2016 to 2019). At the level of the whole study: Treated patients were enrolled in an open-label pilot trial of oral tofacitinib, 5 to 10 mg twice daily, for moderate-to-severe alopecia areata. The RNA source kit depended on sample type: the PAXgene miRNA kit for fixed scalp, the miRNeasy kit for PBMCs, and the RNeasy kit for mouse skin. Patients received tofacitinib for 6 to 18 months and were then followed off drug for 6 months to check for delayed response and recurrence. High-throughput TCRbeta sequencing was used to examine T cell clonal expansion in alopecia areata in both the C3H/HeJ mouse model and human patients. Scalp clonality was compared across normal scalp (n=4), patchy alopecia areata scalp (n=8), and alopecia totalis/universalis scalp (n=8). Human TCRbeta sequencing covered scalp tissue and sorted CD4+ and CD8+ peripheral blood T cells from patchy and totalis/universalis alopecia areata patients and healthy controls. TCRbeta CDR3 regions were amplified by immunoSEQ multiplex PCR using 35 Vbeta forward and 13 Jbeta reverse primers. Patients on tofacitinib were biopsied at baseline and after 4 and 24 weeks of treatment, and several of the patients also had a later scalp biopsy.

In the paper's terms, the time point label means: baseline before oral tofacitinib. Lesional scalp punch biopsies and peripheral blood were obtained from alopecia areata patients. PBMCs were separated by density centrifugation and stained for CD3, CD4 and CD8, after which CD4+ and CD8+ T cells were sorted on a FACSAria. The method was the immunoSEQ multiplex PCR assay. RNA was extracted from all samples and reverse transcribed into cDNA, which served as template for TCR sequencing. First-strand cDNA was synthesized with SuperScript III using a 2:1 mix of oligo-dT and random hexamers. A synthetic immune receptor repertoire was used to assess amplification bias, and residual bias was removed computationally. Per the original workflow: Raw reads were preprocessed to remove errors, and CDR3 was defined by IMGT conventions from the conserved cysteine to phenylalanine. Clonality was calculated as 1 minus Shannon entropy normalized by log2 of the number of productive unique TCRs. Whether each scalp clone was CD4 or CD8 was inferred by checking scalp TCRbeta sequences against the CD4 and CD8 repertoires from sorted blood. Here the immuneACCESS table is served through TCRdb, limited to in-frame sequences with V and J called. Missing clones are a known gap in these copies; in checked studies unresolved V genes cover under half, and the rest lacks a known reason. V and J calls and clone size are those listed in that table; D and trimming were worked out from the DNA. The sample has some 170,000 clones on record, approximately 70% of them singletons. The ten top clones hold 11% of the sample.

V and J lose 0 bases and 5 bases, and a span of 10 bases separates them. Spanning cysteine to phenylalanine, the CDR3 consists of 14 amino acids. Solely the CDR3 DNA is kept, with 42 bases framed from the first base. Via the germline V gene, CDR1 is LGHNA and CDR2 YNFKEQ. Study-wide conclusions, independent of this receptor: Resident alphabeta T cells in normal human skin are also sequenced, complicating scalp TCR repertoire analysis, unlike mouse skin dominated by gammadelta T cells. Compared with normal scalp, lesional scalp had higher clonality and more expanded CD8+ clones, particularly in alopecia totalis/universalis, a pattern that suggests antigenic drive. Shared TCR sequences between patients were less evident than in mice, which may be partly attributable to HLA diversity in the patient population.

The rearrangement combines TRBV4-2 with TRBJ2-5, with the D gene too uncertain to name. The starting material was CD8+ T cells sorted from blood, obtained at week 0. The TCR sequence derives from a human donor with alopecia areata. The sequence in DNA is TGTGCCAGCAGCCAAGATCTTACCGGGGAGACCCAGTACTTC. It specifies CASSQDLTGETQYF.